A single T cell receptor beta chain is shown here with its context. CDR3 length: 14 amino acids. Trimming removed 0 bases from V and 4 bases from J, with 10 bases in between. Germline values: CDR1 SGHKS, CDR2 YYEKEE (reference sequence). The data were obtained in a study of cytomegalovirus exposure and HLA in healthy donors. The PCR employed 60 Vbeta primers together with 13 Jbeta primers. The data were produced by immunoSEQ multiplex PCR, yet TCRdb's version contains in-frame clones alone and is incomplete. The data contain over 150,000 clones, 77% of them singletons. This chain uses TRBV5-5 with TRBJ1-2; D ambiguous. The sample taken for sequencing was PBMCs. The TCR sequence derives from a middle-aged woman in good health and CMV-seropositive. The CDR3 nucleotides are TGTGCCAGCAGCTTGGAGACATTGGGCTATGGCTACACCTTC. Translating it yields CASSLETLGYGYTF.